One sample yielded the 6 T cell receptor beta chains listed below, sequenced in a study of T cells in Graves' hyperthyroidism and ophthalmopathy. TCR beta CDR3 region amplification was performed from RNA transcripts. Researchers ran a first-round RT-PCR on the TCR CDR3 using the HTBI primer set. Via MiXCR, TCRdb re-called the multiplex PCR reads, giving one row per CDR3 protein. The sample shows about 420,000 distinct CDR3 sequences, 15% to 19% of them seen only once. Sequenced sample: blood. The source is a young woman with Graves' hyperthyroidism.

The chain couples TRBV19 to TRBJ2-2, with D unresolved. The CDR3 loop spans 14 amino acids. CDR1 is LNHDA and CDR2 is SQIVND in the germline V gene (reference sequence). Trimming removed 2 bases from V and 10 bases from J, with 14 bases in between. This CDR3 reads CASSIPVPHKELFF. The DNA of the CDR3 is TGTGCCAGTAGTATACCGGTCCCCCACAAGGAGCTGTTTTTT. The whole variable domain, remainder taken from reference TRBV19 and TRBJ2-2, is DGGITQSPKYLFRKEGQNVTLSCEQNLNHDAMYWYRQDPGQGLRLIYYSQIVNDFQKGDIAEGYSVSREKKESFPLTVTSAQKNPTAFYLCASSIPVPHKELFFGEGSRLTVL.

This clonotype came up a few times. This chain uses TRBV28 with TRBJ2-2; 8 nucleotides align to TRBD2. CDR3 length equals 15 residues. The germline gives CDR1 MDHEN, CDR2 SYDVKM. The V and J ends lost 4 bases and 4 bases, in that order; junction bases with no gene match: 5. The CDR3, as DNA: TGTGCCAGCAGTTCCGGGGGGGCCGCCACCGGGGAGCTGTTTTTT. It codes for CASSSGGAATGELFF.

The chain employs TRBV27 and TRBJ2-7, with D possibly matching TRBD1 (6 bases). CDR1 and CDR2 (germline): MNHEY, SMNVEV (reference sequence). V was shortened by 6 bases and J by 7 bases, with 19 bases between the two germline ends. There are 14 residues in the CDR3. CDR3 DNA: TGTGCCAGCAGCCTCGGACAGCGAGCTAGAGAGCAGTACTTC. Encoded protein: CASSLGQRAREQYF.

With respect to this clonotype: A read error may be the cause here, since a much bigger clone is one base away. The chain recombines TRBV11-2 with TRBJ2-4, with 16 bases aligning to TRBD2. The germline CDR1 and CDR2 sequences are SGHAT and FQNNGV. The CDR3 spans 19 residues. This CDR3 is CVSSPQGTSGGVNKNIQYF. The CDR3 coding sequence is TGTGTCAGCAGCCCCCAGGGGACTAGCGGGGGGGTTAACAAAAACATTCAGTACTTC.

This clonotype was seen many times. The chain carries TRBV7-9 and TRBJ1-4; unclear D gene. Per germline, CDR1 SEHNR and CDR2 FQNEAQ (reference sequence). With 1 base removed from V and 0 bases from J, the gap between germline ends came to 6 bases. The CDR3 is made up of 15 amino acids. The CDR3 region has the DNA TGTGCCAGCAGCTTAGAGAGGGCAACTAATGAAAAACTGTTTTTT. Protein sequence: CASSLERATNEKLFF.

This clonotype showed up just a few times. As DNA, the CDR3 is TGTGCCAGCCGCTATTGGAGACGGGAGAAAGTTAATGAAAAACTGTTTTTT. Its protein is CASRYWRREKVNEKLFF. This sequence joins TRBV4-2 and TRBJ1-4, with D unclear. The germline V gene has CDR1 LGHNA and CDR2 YNFKEQ. This CDR3 comprises 17 residues. V lost 8 bases to trimming and J lost 4 bases, with 23 bases between them.